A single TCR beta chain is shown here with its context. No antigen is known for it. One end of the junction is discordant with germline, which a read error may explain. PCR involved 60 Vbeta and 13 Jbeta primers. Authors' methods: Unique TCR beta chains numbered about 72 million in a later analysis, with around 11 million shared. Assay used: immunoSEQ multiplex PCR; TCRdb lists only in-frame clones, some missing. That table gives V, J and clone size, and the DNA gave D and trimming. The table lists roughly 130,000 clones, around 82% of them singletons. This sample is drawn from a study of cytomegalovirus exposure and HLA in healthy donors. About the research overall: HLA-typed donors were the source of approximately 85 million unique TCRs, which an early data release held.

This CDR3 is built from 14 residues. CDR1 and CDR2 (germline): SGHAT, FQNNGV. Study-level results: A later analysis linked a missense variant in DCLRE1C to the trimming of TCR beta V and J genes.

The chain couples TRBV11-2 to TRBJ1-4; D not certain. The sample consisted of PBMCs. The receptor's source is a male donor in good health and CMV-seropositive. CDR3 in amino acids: CASSLTGDNEKLFF. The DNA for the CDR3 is TGTGCCAGCAGCTTAACCGGCGACAATGAAAAGCTGTTTTTT. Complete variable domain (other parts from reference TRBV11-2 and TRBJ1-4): EAGVAQSPRYKIIEKRQSVAFWCNPISGHATLYWYQQILGQGPKLLIQFQNNGVVDDSQLPKDRFSAERLKGVDSTLKIQPAKLEDSAVYLCASSLTGDNEKLFFGSGTQLSVL.